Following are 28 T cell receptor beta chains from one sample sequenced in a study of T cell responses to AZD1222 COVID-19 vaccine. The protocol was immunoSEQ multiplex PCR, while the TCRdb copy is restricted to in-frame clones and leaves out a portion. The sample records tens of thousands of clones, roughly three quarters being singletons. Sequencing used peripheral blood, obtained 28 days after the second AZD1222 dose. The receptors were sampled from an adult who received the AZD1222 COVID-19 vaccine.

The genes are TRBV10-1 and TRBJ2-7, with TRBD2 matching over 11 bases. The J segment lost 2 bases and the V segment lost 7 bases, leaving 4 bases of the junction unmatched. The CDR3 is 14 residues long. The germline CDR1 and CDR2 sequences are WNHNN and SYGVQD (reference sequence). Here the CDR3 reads CASTGLAEAYEQYF. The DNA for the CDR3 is TGCGCCAGCACGGGACTAGCGGAAGCCTACGAGCAGTACTTC.

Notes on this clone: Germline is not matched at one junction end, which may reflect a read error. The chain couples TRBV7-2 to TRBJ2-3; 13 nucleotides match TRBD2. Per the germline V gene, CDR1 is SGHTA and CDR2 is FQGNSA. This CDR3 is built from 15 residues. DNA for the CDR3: TGTGCCAGCAGCTCACTAGCGGGGGGGCCAGATGCGCAGTATTTT. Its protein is CASSSLAGGPDAQYF.

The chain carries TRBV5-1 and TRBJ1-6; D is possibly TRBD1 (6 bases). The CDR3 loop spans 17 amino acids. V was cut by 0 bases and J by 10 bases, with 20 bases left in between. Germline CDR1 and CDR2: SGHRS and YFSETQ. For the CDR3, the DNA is TGCGCCAGCAGCTTGGGGGGGCGCATAGGATCTGCCTCACCCCTCCACTTT. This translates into CASSLGGRIGSASPLHF.

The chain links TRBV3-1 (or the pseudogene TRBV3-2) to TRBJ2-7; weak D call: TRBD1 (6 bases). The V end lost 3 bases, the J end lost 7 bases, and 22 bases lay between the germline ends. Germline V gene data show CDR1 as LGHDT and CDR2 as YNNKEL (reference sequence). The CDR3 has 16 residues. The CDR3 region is CASSHTGNRVSNEQYV. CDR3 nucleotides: TGTGCCAGCAGCCACACCGGCAACAGGGTTTCAAATGAGCAGTACGTC.

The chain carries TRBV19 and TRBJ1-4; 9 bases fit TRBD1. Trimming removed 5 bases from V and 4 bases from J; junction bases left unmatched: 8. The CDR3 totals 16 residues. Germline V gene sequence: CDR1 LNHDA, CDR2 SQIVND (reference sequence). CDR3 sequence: CASSSLGTGHNEKLFF. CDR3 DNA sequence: TGTGCCAGTAGTTCACTCGGGACAGGGCATAATGAAAAACTGTTTTTT.

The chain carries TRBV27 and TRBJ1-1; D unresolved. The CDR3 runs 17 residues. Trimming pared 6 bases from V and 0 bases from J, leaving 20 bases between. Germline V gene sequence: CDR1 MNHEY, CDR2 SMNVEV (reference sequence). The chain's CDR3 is CASRSDPFGDMNTEAFF. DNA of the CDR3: TGTGCCAGCAGATCTGACCCTTTCGGGGATATGAACACTGAAGCTTTCTTT.

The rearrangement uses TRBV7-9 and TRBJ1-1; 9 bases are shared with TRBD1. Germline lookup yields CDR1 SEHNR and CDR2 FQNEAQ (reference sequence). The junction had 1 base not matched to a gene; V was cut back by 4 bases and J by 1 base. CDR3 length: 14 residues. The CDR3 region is CASSSQGANTEAFF. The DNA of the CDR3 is TGTGCCAGCAGCTCACAGGGGGCGAACACTGAAGCTTTCTTT.

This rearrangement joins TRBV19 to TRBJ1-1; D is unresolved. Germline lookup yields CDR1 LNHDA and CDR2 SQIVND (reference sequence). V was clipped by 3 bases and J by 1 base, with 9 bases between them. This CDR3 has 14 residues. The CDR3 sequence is CASSIFYGNTEAFF. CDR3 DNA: TGTGCCAGTAGTATTTTTTATGGGAACACTGAAGCTTTCTTT.

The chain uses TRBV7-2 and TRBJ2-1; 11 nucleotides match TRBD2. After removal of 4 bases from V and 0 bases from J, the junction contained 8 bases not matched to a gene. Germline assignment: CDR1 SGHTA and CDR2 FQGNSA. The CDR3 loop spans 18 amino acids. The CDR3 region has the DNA TGTGCCAGCAGCTACTGGACTAGCGGGTTGAGCTCCTACAATGAGCAGTTCTTC. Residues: CASSYWTSGLSSYNEQFF.

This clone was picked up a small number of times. CDR3: CASSRDRVTNEQFF. CDR3 DNA: TGTGCCAGCAGCAGGGACAGGGTCACGAATGAGCAGTTCTTC. The chain employs TRBV11-2 and TRBJ2-1; 9 bases are shared with TRBD1. J was trimmed by 7 bases and V by 5 bases; bases with no gene match: 6. CDR1 and CDR2 from the germline V gene are SGHAT and FQNNGV. The CDR3 sequence is 14 residues long.

The DNA of the CDR3 is TGTGCCAGCAGCCCGCGGACAGGGGTGACTGAAGCTTTCTTT. This codes for CASSPRTGVTEAFF. This rearrangement joins TRBV11-2 to TRBJ1-1, with 9 bases fitting TRBD1. V lost 5 bases and J lost 5; bases outside the gene matches: 6. CDR1 is SGHAT and CDR2 is FQNNGV in the germline V gene. The CDR3 is 14 amino acids.

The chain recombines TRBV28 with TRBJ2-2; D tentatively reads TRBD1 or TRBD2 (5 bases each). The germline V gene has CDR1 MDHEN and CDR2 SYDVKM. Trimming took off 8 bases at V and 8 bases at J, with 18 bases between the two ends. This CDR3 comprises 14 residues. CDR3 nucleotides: TGTGCCAGCTTCGGGGCTAGCTGGAGAGGGGAGCTGTTTTTT. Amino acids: CASFGASWRGELFF.

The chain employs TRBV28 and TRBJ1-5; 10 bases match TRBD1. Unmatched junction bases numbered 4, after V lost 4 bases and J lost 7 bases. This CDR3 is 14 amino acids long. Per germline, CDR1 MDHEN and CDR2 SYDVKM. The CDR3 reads CASSSDRGWQPQHF. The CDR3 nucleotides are TGTGCCAGCAGTTCGGACAGGGGGTGGCAGCCCCAGCATTTT.

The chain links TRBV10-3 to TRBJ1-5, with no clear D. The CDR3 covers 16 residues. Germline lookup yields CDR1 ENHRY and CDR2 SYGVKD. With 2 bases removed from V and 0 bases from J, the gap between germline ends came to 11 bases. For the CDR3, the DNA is TGTGCCATCAGTGAGGAGGCGGGCTCTAGCAATCAGCCCCAGCATTTT. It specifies CAISEEAGSSNQPQHF.

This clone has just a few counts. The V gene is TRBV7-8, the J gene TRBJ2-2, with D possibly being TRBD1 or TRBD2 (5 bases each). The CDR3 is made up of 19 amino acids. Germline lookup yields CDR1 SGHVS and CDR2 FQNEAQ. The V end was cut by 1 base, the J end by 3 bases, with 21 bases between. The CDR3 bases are TGTGCCAGCAGCTTAGGGGGGTTGGCCAGGTCAAGCGACACCGGGGAGCTGTTTTTT. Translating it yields CASSLGGLARSSDTGELFF.

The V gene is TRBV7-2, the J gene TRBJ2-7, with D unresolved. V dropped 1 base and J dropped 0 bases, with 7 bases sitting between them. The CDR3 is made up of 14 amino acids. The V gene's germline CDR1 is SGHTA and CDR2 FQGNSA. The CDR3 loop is CASSLDPSSYEQYF. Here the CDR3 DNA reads TGTGCCAGCAGCTTAGACCCTAGCTCCTACGAGCAGTACTTC.

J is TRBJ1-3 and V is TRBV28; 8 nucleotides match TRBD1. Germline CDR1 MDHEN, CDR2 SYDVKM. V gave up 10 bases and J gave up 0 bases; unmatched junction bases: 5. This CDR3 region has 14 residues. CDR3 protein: CATRQGSSGNTIYF. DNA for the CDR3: TGTGCCACCCGACAGGGGAGCTCTGGAAACACCATATATTTT.

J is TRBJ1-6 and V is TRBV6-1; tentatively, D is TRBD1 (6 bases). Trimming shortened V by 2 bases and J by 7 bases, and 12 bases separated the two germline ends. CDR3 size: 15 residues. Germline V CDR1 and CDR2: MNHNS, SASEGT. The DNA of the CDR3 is TGTGCCAGCAGTGAACTCTGGGGGGGCAATTCACCCCTCCACTTT. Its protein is CASSELWGGNSPLHF.

Written as DNA, the CDR3 is TGTGCCACCAGCCCGCGACAGTACGGGATGAACACTGAAGCTTTCTTT. Its protein product is CATSPRQYGMNTEAFF. This chain connects TRBV15 to TRBJ1-1; a possible D gene is TRBD1 (5 bases). This CDR3 spans 16 amino acids. Trimming took off 5 bases at V and 0 bases at J, with 16 bases between the two ends. CDR1 LNHNV and CDR2 YYDKDF come from the germline V gene (reference sequence).

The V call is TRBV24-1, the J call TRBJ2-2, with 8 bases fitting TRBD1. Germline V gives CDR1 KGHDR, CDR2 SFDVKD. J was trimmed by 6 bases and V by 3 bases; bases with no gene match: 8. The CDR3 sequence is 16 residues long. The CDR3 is CATSDPGQGWAGELFF. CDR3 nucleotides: TGTGCCACCAGTGATCCAGGACAGGGATGGGCCGGGGAGCTGTTTTTT.

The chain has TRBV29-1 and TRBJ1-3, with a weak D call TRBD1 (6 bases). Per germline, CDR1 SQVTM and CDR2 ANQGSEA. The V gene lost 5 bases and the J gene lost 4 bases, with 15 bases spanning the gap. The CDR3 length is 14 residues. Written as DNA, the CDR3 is TGCAGCGTTCGAGGGGGGGGGAGAGGAAACACCATATATTTT. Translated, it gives CSVRGGGRGNTIYF.

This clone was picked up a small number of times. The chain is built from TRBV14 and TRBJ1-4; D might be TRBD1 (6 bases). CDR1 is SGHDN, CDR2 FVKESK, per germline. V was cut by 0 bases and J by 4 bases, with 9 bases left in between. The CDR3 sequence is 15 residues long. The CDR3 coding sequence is TGTGCCAGCAGCCAAGATCAGGGGATTAATGAAAAACTGTTTTTT. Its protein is CASSQDQGINEKLFF.

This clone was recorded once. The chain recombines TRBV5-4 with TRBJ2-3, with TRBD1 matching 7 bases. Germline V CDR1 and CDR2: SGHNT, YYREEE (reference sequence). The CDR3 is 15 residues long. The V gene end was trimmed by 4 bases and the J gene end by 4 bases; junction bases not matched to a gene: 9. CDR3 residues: CASSNHRGRADTQYF. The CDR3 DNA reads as TGTGCCAGCAGCAACCACAGGGGTAGGGCAGATACGCAGTATTTT.

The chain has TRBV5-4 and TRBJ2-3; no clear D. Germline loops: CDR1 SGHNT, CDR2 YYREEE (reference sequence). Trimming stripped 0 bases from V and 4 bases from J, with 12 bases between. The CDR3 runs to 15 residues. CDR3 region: CASSLGENRADTQYF. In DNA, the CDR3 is TGTGCCAGCAGCTTGGGCGAGAATAGGGCAGATACGCAGTATTTT. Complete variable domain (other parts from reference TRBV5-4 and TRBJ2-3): ETGVTQSPTHLIKTRGQQVTLRCSSQSGHNTVSWYQQALGQGPQFIFQYYREEENGRGNFPPRFSGLQFPNYSSELNVNALELDDSALYLCASSLGENRADTQYFGPGTRLTVL.

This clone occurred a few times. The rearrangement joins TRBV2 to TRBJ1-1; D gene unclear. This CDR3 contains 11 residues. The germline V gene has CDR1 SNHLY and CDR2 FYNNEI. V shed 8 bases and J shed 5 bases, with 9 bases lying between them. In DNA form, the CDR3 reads TGTGCCAGCTCTCTGGAGACTGAAGCTTTCTTT. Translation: CASSLETEAFF.

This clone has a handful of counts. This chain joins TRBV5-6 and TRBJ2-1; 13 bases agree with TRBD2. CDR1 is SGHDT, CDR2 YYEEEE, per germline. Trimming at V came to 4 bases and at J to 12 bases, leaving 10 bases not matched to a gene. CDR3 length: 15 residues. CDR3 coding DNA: TGTGCCAGCAGCAGGTCCGGGACTAGCGGGATTACGCAGTTCTTC. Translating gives CASSRSGTSGITQFF.

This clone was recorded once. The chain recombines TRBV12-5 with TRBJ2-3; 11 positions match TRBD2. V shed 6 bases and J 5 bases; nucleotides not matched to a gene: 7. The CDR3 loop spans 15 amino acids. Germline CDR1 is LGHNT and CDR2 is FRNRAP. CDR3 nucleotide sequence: TGTGCTAGTGGCGTTAGCGGGGGGGCTAGAGATACGCAGTATTTT. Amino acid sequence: CASGVSGGARDTQYF.

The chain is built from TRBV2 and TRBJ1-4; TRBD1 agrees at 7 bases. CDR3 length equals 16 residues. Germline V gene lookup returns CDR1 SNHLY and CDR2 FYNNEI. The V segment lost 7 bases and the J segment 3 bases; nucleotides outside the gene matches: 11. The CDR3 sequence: CASNVQGRVANEKLFF. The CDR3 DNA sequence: TGTGCCAGCAACGTACAGGGGCGCGTGGCTAATGAAAAACTGTTTTTT.